A selection of T cell receptor beta chains follows, all from one sample in a study of glioma-infiltrating T cells. TCRdb analysed the multiplex PCR reads with MiXCR anew, one entry per CDR3 protein. The sample yields about 89,000 distinct CDR3 sequences, 20% to 25% seen once. The sample comprised glioma tissue, nonneoplastic brain tissue, or PBMCs (not recorded which). These receptors originate from a human donor with low-grade glioma or glioblastoma, undergoing nonglioma brain surgery, or in good health (not recorded which). CDR3s include the opening cysteine and the closing phenylalanine or tryptophan. Fields, in order: V gene, clone size, D gene, J gene, CDR3 protein, CDR3 DNA. The D gene is left open where the match is weak. The size field is filled for only some rows; it gives once, few, many or a size class.

v_gene: TRBV2; abundance: many; d_gene: TRBD2; j_gene: TRBJ2-3; CDR3aa: CASSGLAGPTDTQYF; CDR3nt: TGTGCCAGCAGTGGACTAGCGGGGCCCACAGATACGCAGTATTTT
v_gene: TRBV3-1; abundance: many; d_gene: NA; j_gene: TRBJ1-1; CDR3aa: CASSQDGGGDMNTEAFF; CDR3nt: TGTGCCAGCAGCCAAGATGGGGGGGGCGACATGAACACTGAAGCTTTCTTT
v_gene: TRBV7-2; abundance: many; d_gene: TRBD1; j_gene: TRBJ1-4; CDR3aa: CASRQGGAREKLFF; CDR3nt: TGTGCCAGCAGGCAGGGGGGGGCGCGGGAAAAACTGTTTTTT
v_gene: TRBV19; abundance: NA; d_gene: NA; j_gene: TRBJ2-2; CDR3aa: CASTNRRGPGSGELFF; CDR3nt: TGTGCCAGTACCAATCGAAGGGGACCCGGGTCCGGGGAGCTGTTTTTT
v_gene: TRBV6-1; abundance: many; d_gene: NA; j_gene: TRBJ2-3; CDR3aa: CASSEYLTQYF; CDR3nt: TGTGCCAGCAGTGAATACCTAACTCAGTATTTT
v_gene: TRBV5-1; abundance: many; d_gene: TRBD1; j_gene: TRBJ2-7; CDR3aa: CASSATPGTGSYEQYF; CDR3nt: TGCGCCAGCAGCGCAACTCCCGGGACAGGTAGCTACGAGCAGTACTTC
v_gene: TRBV6-1; abundance: many; d_gene: TRBD1; j_gene: TRBJ2-1; CDR3aa: CASRGTGEHNEQFF; CDR3nt: TGTGCCAGCAGGGGGACAGGGGAGCACAATGAGCAGTTCTTC
v_gene: TRBV20-1; abundance: NA; d_gene: NA; j_gene: TRBJ2-1; CDR3aa: CSARGGNNEQFF; CDR3nt: TGCAGTGCTAGAGGCGGTAATAATGAGCAGTTCTTC
v_gene: TRBV18; abundance: many; d_gene: NA; j_gene: TRBJ2-1; CDR3aa: CASSDRYEQFF; CDR3nt: TGTGCCAGCTCGGATAGGTATGAGCAGTTCTTC
v_gene: TRBV3-1; abundance: many; d_gene: NA; j_gene: TRBJ2-7; CDR3aa: CASSHTAGSYEQYF; CDR3nt: TGTGCCAGCAGCCATACAGCGGGTTCCTACGAGCAGTACTTC
v_gene: TRBV20-1; abundance: many; d_gene: NA; j_gene: TRBJ1-2; CDR3aa: CSARGSGRYGYTF; CDR3nt: TGCAGTGCTAGAGGCTCAGGCCGCTATGGCTACACCTTC
v_gene: TRBV2; abundance: many; d_gene: NA; j_gene: TRBJ1-5; CDR3aa: CASSWLDSNQPQHF; CDR3nt: TGTGCCAGCAGTTGGCTTGATAGCAATCAGCCCCAGCATTTT
v_gene: TRBV29-1; abundance: NA; d_gene: NA; j_gene: TRBJ1-1; CDR3aa: CSLVREATEAFF; CDR3nt: TGCAGCTTAGTTAGGGAGGCCACTGAAGCTTTCTTT
v_gene: TRBV12-3/TRBV12-4; abundance: NA; d_gene: NA; j_gene: TRBJ1-4; CDR3aa: CATHFGSPNEKLFF; CDR3nt: TGTGCCACCCACTTCGGGTCCCCTAATGAAAAACTGTTTTTT
v_gene: TRBV7-2; abundance: few; d_gene: TRBD2; j_gene: TRBJ2-1; CDR3aa: CASSFGGSGTRGQFF; CDR3nt: TGTGCCAGCAGCTTCGGCGGGAGTGGAACGCGAGGGCAGTTCTTC
v_gene: TRBV15; abundance: many; d_gene: NA; j_gene: TRBJ1-1; CDR3aa: CATSRLSTLNTEAFF; CDR3nt: TGTGCCACCAGCAGACTCTCGACCCTGAACACTGAAGCTTTCTTT
v_gene: TRBV9; abundance: NA; d_gene: NA; j_gene: TRBJ1-1; CDR3aa: CASRPDGEAFF; CDR3nt: TGTGCCAGCAGACCGGACGGTGAAGCTTTCTTT
v_gene: TRBV12-3/TRBV12-4; abundance: many; d_gene: TRBD1; j_gene: TRBJ1-6; CDR3aa: CASSTRQGSNSPLHF; CDR3nt: TGTGCCAGCAGTACTCGACAGGGTTCCAATTCACCCCTCCACTTT
v_gene: TRBV6-1; abundance: NA; d_gene: NA; j_gene: TRBJ1-1; CDR3aa: CASRQGLSNTEAFF; CDR3nt: TGTGCCAGCAGACAGGGCCTTTCGAACACTGAAGCTTTCTTT
v_gene: TRBV20-1; abundance: many; d_gene: TRBD2; j_gene: TRBJ2-5; CDR3aa: CSAKEREFAETQYF; CDR3nt: TGCAGTGCCAAGGAGCGGGAGTTTGCAGAGACCCAGTACTTC
v_gene: TRBV20-1; abundance: once; d_gene: TRBD2; j_gene: TRBJ2-1; CDR3aa: CSAGSGLAGTRYNEQFF; CDR3nt: TGCAGTGCTGGGTCGGGACTAGCGGGAACCCGTTACAATGAGCAGTTCTTC
v_gene: TRBV19; abundance: many; d_gene: NA; j_gene: TRBJ1-1; CDR3aa: CASTPEAFF; CDR3nt: TGTGCCAGTACTCCGGAAGCTTTCTTT
v_gene: TRBV6-1; abundance: many; d_gene: TRBD2; j_gene: TRBJ2-3; CDR3aa: CASSQRLAGAERVDTQYF; CDR3nt: TGTGCCAGCAGTCAGAGACTAGCGGGAGCCGAACGAGTAGATACGCAGTATTTT
v_gene: TRBV18; abundance: many; d_gene: NA; j_gene: TRBJ1-2; CDR3aa: CASSPVSGTKNGYTF; CDR3nt: TGTGCCAGCTCACCAGTCTCCGGGACGAAGAATGGCTACACCTTC
v_gene: TRBV3-1; abundance: few; d_gene: NA; j_gene: TRBJ1-1; CDR3aa: CASSPHNQGTEAFF; CDR3nt: TGTGCCAGCAGCCCACACAACCAGGGCACTGAAGCTTTCTTT
v_gene: TRBV24-1; abundance: many; d_gene: NA; j_gene: TRBJ1-5; CDR3aa: CATSRGNNQPQHF; CDR3nt: TGTGCCACCAGTCGTGGGAACAATCAGCCCCAGCATTTT
v_gene: TRBV4-1; abundance: many; d_gene: NA; j_gene: TRBJ1-1; CDR3aa: CASARGEAARTEAFF; CDR3nt: TGCGCCTCAGCCCGTGGAGAGGCGGCGAGGACTGAAGCTTTCTTT
v_gene: TRBV2; abundance: many; d_gene: NA; j_gene: TRBJ1-2; CDR3aa: CASSAGAPGRNGYTF; CDR3nt: TGTGCCAGCAGCGCCGGGGCTCCTGGCCGAAATGGCTACACCTTC
v_gene: TRBV20-1; abundance: NA; d_gene: NA; j_gene: TRBJ1-1; CDR3aa: CSADRRLDTEAFF; CDR3nt: TGCAGTGCTGACAGAAGGCTCGACACTGAAGCTTTCTTT
v_gene: TRBV20-1; abundance: many; d_gene: TRBD2; j_gene: TRBJ2-3; CDR3aa: CSARGLAGAGTQYF; CDR3nt: TGCAGTGCCCGGGGACTAGCGGGAGCGGGTACGCAGTATTTT
v_gene: TRBV12-3/TRBV12-4; abundance: few; d_gene: NA; j_gene: TRBJ2-1; CDR3aa: CASTNLGNEQFF; CDR3nt: TGTGCCAGCACAAACTTGGGTAATGAGCAGTTCTTC
v_gene: TRBV6-2/TRBV6-3; abundance: many; d_gene: NA; j_gene: TRBJ1-1; CDR3aa: CASSSPGRGATEAFF; CDR3nt: TGTGCCAGCAGTTCCCCTGGTAGGGGGGCAACTGAAGCTTTCTTT
v_gene: TRBV10-3; abundance: many; d_gene: NA; j_gene: TRBJ2-1; CDR3aa: CAIRETSQGTYNEQFF; CDR3nt: TGTGCCATCAGGGAAACTAGCCAAGGGACCTACAATGAGCAGTTCTTC
v_gene: TRBV5-5; abundance: few; d_gene: TRBD2; j_gene: TRBJ2-1; CDR3aa: CASSPDAGGYEQFF; CDR3nt: TGTGCCAGCAGCCCGGACGCGGGAGGGTATGAGCAGTTCTTC
v_gene: TRBV19; abundance: many; d_gene: NA; j_gene: TRBJ2-3; CDR3aa: CASSLRDFGTDTQYF; CDR3nt: TGTGCCAGTAGCCTCAGGGACTTTGGCACAGATACGCAGTATTTT
v_gene: TRBV6-4; abundance: many; d_gene: TRBD2; j_gene: TRBJ2-7; CDR3aa: CASISQAETSGKLEQYF; CDR3nt: TGTGCCAGCATTTCACAGGCAGAGACTAGCGGGAAGCTCGAGCAGTACTTC
v_gene: TRBV7-9; abundance: few; d_gene: TRBD1; j_gene: TRBJ2-7; CDR3aa: CASSLGQLYEQYF; CDR3nt: TGTGCCAGCAGCTTGGGACAGCTCTACGAGCAGTACTTC
v_gene: TRBV19; abundance: few; d_gene: NA; j_gene: TRBJ2-1; CDR3aa: CASSILDSYNEQFF; CDR3nt: TGTGCCAGTAGTATACTGGACTCCTACAATGAGCAGTTCTTC
v_gene: TRBV11-2; abundance: few; d_gene: TRBD2; j_gene: TRBJ2-7; CDR3aa: CASSLVWREGYEQYF; CDR3nt: TGTGCCAGCAGCTTAGTATGGCGGGAGGGGTACGAGCAGTACTTC
v_gene: TRBV7-9; abundance: NA; d_gene: NA; j_gene: TRBJ2-3; CDR3aa: CASRRHRARTDTQYF; CDR3nt: TGTGCCAGCAGACGCCACAGGGCACGGACAGATACGCAGTATTTT
v_gene: TRBV6-2/TRBV6-3; abundance: NA; d_gene: TRBD1; j_gene: TRBJ1-6; CDR3aa: CASRGTGGYYNSPLHF; CDR3nt: TGTGCCAGCAGAGGGACAGGGGGTTATTATAATTCACCCCTCCACTTT
v_gene: TRBV5-1; abundance: NA; d_gene: NA; j_gene: TRBJ2-5; CDR3aa: CASSSPTGGETQYF; CDR3nt: TGCGCCAGCAGCTCCCCGACTGGGGGTGAGACCCAGTACTTC
v_gene: TRBV12-3/TRBV12-4; abundance: NA; d_gene: TRBD2; j_gene: TRBJ2-1; CDR3aa: CASSLLSREGRNEQFF; CDR3nt: TGTGCCAGCAGTTTGTTGTCGAGGGAGGGCCGCAATGAGCAGTTCTTC
v_gene: TRBV12-5; abundance: NA; d_gene: TRBD1; j_gene: TRBJ2-3; CDR3aa: CASGLVQGGTDTQYF; CDR3nt: TGTGCTAGTGGTTTGGTACAGGGGGGCACAGATACGCAGTATTTT
v_gene: TRBV4-1; abundance: NA; d_gene: NA; j_gene: TRBJ2-3; CDR3aa: CASSQDHRAGGTDTQYF; CDR3nt: TGCGCCAGCAGCCAAGACCACCGGGCAGGGGGCACAGATACGCAGTATTTT
v_gene: TRBV6-5; abundance: many; d_gene: NA; j_gene: TRBJ1-2; CDR3aa: CASSYSGNGYTF; CDR3nt: TGTGCCAGCAGTTACTCAGGGAACGGCTACACCTTC
v_gene: TRBV27; abundance: many; d_gene: NA; j_gene: TRBJ1-5; CDR3aa: CASSSLAGVNNQPQHF; CDR3nt: TGTGCCAGCAGCAGTCTAGCAGGGGTAAACAATCAGCCCCAGCATTTT
v_gene: TRBV12-3/TRBV12-4; abundance: NA; d_gene: NA; j_gene: TRBJ2-3; CDR3aa: CASRIGSTDTQYF; CDR3nt: TGTGCCAGCCGGATCGGTAGCACAGATACGCAGTATTTT